This TCR beta chain was identified in a study of T cell repertoires in cytomegalovirus infection. Turning to the study itself: Alongside well-studied HLA-B-restricted CMV epitopes, recently identified HLA-C-restricted CMV epitopes were also used. Public TCR beta signature analysis indicated the presence of both CMV infection and matching HLA type. Study-level points and caveats: HLA-C-restricted CMV clonotypes gave the most frequent clonotype in two of eight donors.

Germline V gene data show CDR1 as MNHNY and CDR2 as SVGAGI (reference sequence). The CDR3 extends over 16 amino acids. Trimming left V 6 bases short and J 9 bases short, with 24 bases between. TCRdb itself ran the reads through MiXCR, one entry per CDR3 protein. The table has more than 250,000 distinct CDR3 sequences, roughly 25% seen once. This clonotype showed up just a few times. What it binds is unknown. This sequence originates from a human donor in good health (CMV status not recorded). Some clones in this sample may be carry-over from other donors' samples. The chain is built from TRBV6-6 and TRBJ2-4; possibly TRBD1 or TRBD2 for D (5 bases each). The source material was cultured PBMCs, sampled from culture after CMV antigen stimulation. CDR3 region: CASSKRPPQVSGIQYF. The CDR3 region has the DNA TGTGCCAGCAGCAAGAGGCCGCCACAGGTGAGCGGCATTCAGTACTTC.